This TCR beta chain was sequenced for a study of cytomegalovirus exposure and HLA in healthy donors. This clone was recorded only once. Its antigen is not known. PCR employed 60 Vbeta and 13 Jbeta primers. Study processing details: There were about 80 million unique TCR beta chains by a later count, and some 11 million of them were shared. The assay was immunoSEQ multiplex PCR, and TCRdb's table has in-frame clones only and misses some. From that table come the V and J calls and clone size; the DNA was used to work out D and trimming. The sample has some 140,000 clones; 60% to 85% are singletons. The V gene lost 7 bases and the J gene lost 4 bases, with 14 bases spanning the gap. Germline V lookup: CDR1 SGHRS, CDR2 YFSETQ. The CDR3 sequence is 13 residues long. Study findings and constraints: In a later analysis, CMV-associated beta chains were mostly HLA-associated, it appeared. Earlier analysis found most TCR beta V segments productive about 90% or about 30% of the time.

The donors (healthy individuals) were bone marrow donors. Sequencing was performed on PBMCs. V is TRBV5-1 and J is TRBJ1-2, with D perhaps matching TRBD1 (5 bases). This TCR was recovered from a woman in her 40s in good health and CMV-seronegative. The chain's CDR3 is CASSPGGVYGYTF. CDR3 sequence (DNA): TGCGCCAGCTCCCCCGGGGGGGTCTATGGCTACACCTTC.